These T cell receptor beta chains were read from a single sample in a study of cytomegalovirus exposure and HLA in healthy donors. The protocol was immunoSEQ multiplex PCR, while the TCRdb copy is restricted to in-frame clones and leaves out a portion. The sample has 65,000 or so clones; about 90% are singletons. Sample: PBMCs. Source of these receptors: a woman under 30 in good health and CMV-seronegative. The CDR3 runs from the conserved cysteine through the conserved F or W. The D gene is left open where the match is weak.

d_call: NA; j_call: TRBJ1-4; v_call: TRBV5-1; cdr3_aa: CASSLERATNEKLFF; cdr3_nt: TGCGCCAGCAGCTTGGAACGGGCAACTAATGAAAAACTGTTTTTT
d_call: NA; j_call: TRBJ2-5; v_call: TRBV7-2; cdr3_aa: CASSSTGPSGTQYF; cdr3_nt: TGTGCCAGCAGCTCAACAGGACCCTCGGGGACCCAGTACTTC
d_call: NA; j_call: TRBJ2-3; v_call: TRBV5-1; cdr3_aa: CASALVTDTQYF; cdr3_nt: TGCGCCAGTGCACTAGTAACAGATACGCAGTATTTT
d_call: TRBD1; j_call: TRBJ2-3; v_call: TRBV6-1; cdr3_aa: CASRETGSALDTQYF; cdr3_nt: TGTGCCAGCAGGGAGACAGGGTCCGCCTTGGATACGCAGTATTTT
d_call: NA; j_call: TRBJ2-7; v_call: TRBV25-1; cdr3_aa: CASSDTYEQYF; cdr3_nt: TGTGCCAGCAGCGACACCTACGAGCAGTACTTC
d_call: NA; j_call: TRBJ2-2; v_call: TRBV14; cdr3_aa: CASSQGVRGSNTGELFF; cdr3_nt: TGTGCCAGCAGCCAAGGAGTTCGAGGGTCTAACACCGGGGAGCTGTTTTTT
d_call: NA; j_call: TRBJ2-5; v_call: TRBV6-5; cdr3_aa: CASSYSGGRGETQYF; cdr3_nt: TGTGCCAGCAGTTACTCCGGGGGGCGGGGAGAGACCCAGTACTTC
d_call: NA; j_call: TRBJ1-1; v_call: TRBV29-1; cdr3_aa: CSVRGGTEAFF; cdr3_nt: TGCAGTGTCCGGGGTGGCACTGAAGCTTTCTTT
d_call: NA; j_call: TRBJ1-2; v_call: TRBV15; cdr3_aa: CATSGERTDIYGYTF; cdr3_nt: TGTGCCACCAGCGGGGAAAGGACAGACATATATGGCTACACCTTC
d_call: NA; j_call: TRBJ2-1; v_call: TRBV11-2; cdr3_aa: CASSLEPGHNEQFF; cdr3_nt: TGTGCCAGCAGCTTAGAGCCAGGGCACAATGAGCAGTTCTTC
d_call: TRBD1; j_call: TRBJ2-1; v_call: TRBV9; cdr3_aa: CASSNRQGNEQFF; cdr3_nt: TGTGCCAGCAGCAACCGACAGGGAAATGAGCAGTTCTTC
d_call: TRBD2; j_call: TRBJ2-3; v_call: TRBV14; cdr3_aa: CASSQVRAGGGDTQYF; cdr3_nt: TGTGCCAGCAGCCAAGTACGAGCGGGGGGAGGAGATACGCAGTATTTT
d_call: TRBD1; j_call: TRBJ2-5; v_call: TRBV27; cdr3_aa: CASRLTGPAETQYF; cdr3_nt: TGTGCCAGCAGACTGACAGGGCCCGCGGAGACCCAGTACTTC
d_call: NA; j_call: TRBJ1-1; v_call: TRBV2; cdr3_aa: CASSGGDEAFF; cdr3_nt: TGTGCCAGCAGCGGGGGGGATGAAGCTTTCTTT
d_call: NA; j_call: TRBJ2-3; v_call: TRBV27; cdr3_aa: CASSLLTGADTQYF; cdr3_nt: TGTGCCAGCAGTTTATTGACGGGGGCAGATACGCAGTATTTT
d_call: NA; j_call: TRBJ1-1; v_call: TRBV20-1; cdr3_aa: CSATGNTEAFF; cdr3_nt: TGCAGTGCTACAGGGAACACTGAAGCTTTCTTT